Each of the 21 T cell receptor beta chains below was sequenced from the same sample in a study of CD8 T cells in ankylosing spondylitis. TCRdb fed the 5' RACE reads into MiXCR, producing one record per CDR3 protein. The data show a few hundred thousand distinct CDR3 sequences, around 10% seen once. The sample consisted of blood, either unsorted or a sorted T cell fraction (not recorded which). The receptors were gathered from a female donor with ankylosing spondylitis or in good health (not recorded which).

The chain combines TRBV18 with TRBJ1-1, with TRBD1 matching over 7 bases. V was pared by 0 bases and J by 7 bases, with 2 bases of the junction left unmatched. CDR1 is KGHSH and CDR2 is LQKENI in the germline V gene. CDR3 length: 13 amino acids. The CDR3 region is CASSPPRQGEAFF. In DNA form, the CDR3 reads TGTGCCAGCTCACCACCGAGACAGGGTGAAGCTTTCTTT. Full variable domain (rest looked up from reference TRBV18 and TRBJ1-1): NAGVMQNPRHLVRRRGQEARLRCSPMKGHSHVYWYRQLPEEGLKFMVYLQKENIIDESGMPKERFSAEFPKEGPSILRIQQVVRGDSAAYFCASSPPRQGEAFFGQGTRLTVV.

With regard to this clonotype: A read error may account for a junction end that differs from germline. V and J are TRBV29-1 and TRBJ2-1; 8 bases line up with TRBD2. This CDR3 spans 14 amino acids. Germline V CDR1 and CDR2: SQVTM, ANQGSEA. The CDR3 DNA is TGCAGCGTTGTTAGCCTAGCGGGCCACAACGAGCAGTTCTTC. Translation: CSVVSLAGHNEQFF.

This clonotype was seen at least ten times. The chain has TRBV21-1 and TRBJ1-2; no DNA check was done on the table's D call, TRBD1. TRBV21-1 is reported as a pseudogene. The length of the CDR3 is 14 residues. DNA of the CDR3: TGTGCCAGCACCCCGGGGACAGCTTTTGGGGGCTACACCTTC. The encoded protein is CASTPGTAFGGYTF.

This clonotype came up many times. The CDR3 region is CASSSYGYTF. CDR3 bases: TGTGCCAGCAGCAGTTATGGCTACACCTTC. The V call is TRBV7-2, the J call TRBJ1-2; D not certain. CDR1 SGHTA and CDR2 FQGNSA come from the germline V gene. V shed 5 bases and J shed 5 bases, with 3 bases lying between them. This CDR3 comprises 10 residues. The whole variable domain, filled in from reference TRBV7-2 and TRBJ1-2, reads GAGVSQSPSNKVTEKGKDVELRCDPISGHTALYWYRQSLGQGLEFLIYFQGNSAPDKSGLPSDRFSAERTGGSVSTLTIQRTQQEDSAVYLCASSSYGYTFGSGTRLTVV.

Ten or more counts support this clonotype. This rearrangement joins TRBV5-1 to TRBJ2-2, with TRBD1 matching over 8 bases. There are 15 residues in the CDR3. Germline V gene lookup returns CDR1 SGHRS and CDR2 YFSETQ. After removal of 1 base from V and 5 bases from J, the junction contained 4 bases not matched to a gene. The CDR3 coding sequence is TGCGCCAGCAGCTTGAGGACAGGGAATACCGGGGAGCTGTTTTTT. This encodes CASSLRTGNTGELFF.

The V call is TRBV12-3 or TRBV12-4, the J call TRBJ1-1; possible D gene TRBD1, 6 bases. V shed 3 bases and J shed 3 bases, with 20 bases lying between them. CDR3 size: 17 residues. CDR3 sequence reads: CASSFWGLGAADTEAFF. For the CDR3, the DNA is TGTGCCAGCAGTTTTTGGGGGCTGGGGGCGGCTGACACTGAAGCTTTCTTT.

The V and J genes are TRBV20-1 and TRBJ1-1, with D unresolved. Trimming took off 3 bases at V and 3 bases at J, with 8 bases between the two ends. The CDR3 runs to 12 residues. Germline CDR1 reads DFQATT; CDR2 reads SNEGSKA (reference sequence). DNA for the CDR3: TGCAGTGCTAGCCAGGCTCACACTGAAGCTTTCTTT. It encodes CSASQAHTEAFF.

The chain links TRBV6-1 to TRBJ1-5; D not certain. Trimming left V 3 bases short and J 2 bases short, with 11 bases between. The CDR3 has 15 amino acids. Germline V CDR1 and CDR2: MNHNS, SASEGT. The DNA of the CDR3 is TGTGCCAGCAGTGAGGGCGCACGAGGCAATCAGCCCCAGCATTTT. Translating gives CASSEGARGNQPQHF.

This clonotype showed up many times. The CDR3: CASSLGGTGVDTQYF. The CDR3 DNA follows: TGCGCCAGCAGCCTGGGAGGGACAGGGGTCGATACGCAGTATTTT. The V gene is TRBV5-1, the J gene TRBJ2-3, with 10 nucleotides matching TRBD1. The CDR3 runs to 15 residues. Germline V CDR1 and CDR2: SGHRS, YFSETQ. With 4 bases clipped from V and 6 bases from J, the junction kept 8 bases outside the gene matches.

This clonotype came up many times. This rearrangement joins TRBV10-3 to TRBJ1-1; 7 bases fit TRBD1. The CDR3 is 16 amino acids. Unmatched junction bases numbered 12, after V lost 3 bases and J lost 5 bases. Germline CDR1 is ENHRY and CDR2 is SYGVKD. CDR3 region: CAISERQGGTKTEAFF. CDR3 coding DNA: TGTGCCATCAGTGAAAGACAGGGAGGGACAAAAACTGAAGCTTTCTTT.

This clonotype was recorded at least ten times. This chain connects TRBV28 to TRBJ2-7; D is perhaps TRBD2 (7 bases). Trimming cost V 2 bases and J 4 bases, with 18 bases left between them. The CDR3 is 16 residues long. From germline, CDR1 is MDHEN and CDR2 SYDVKM. This CDR3 reads CASSLRGGRLPYEQYF. CDR3 in DNA: TGTGCCAGCAGTTTAAGGGGGGGTCGACTCCCTTACGAGCAGTACTTC.

This clonotype was recorded at least ten times. V usage is TRBV4-3 and J usage is TRBJ1-3, with no clear D. Germline V gene lookup returns CDR1 LGHNA and CDR2 YSLEER. The length of the CDR3 is 18 residues. Trimming pared 0 bases from V and 0 bases from J, leaving 15 bases between. The DNA of the CDR3 is TGCGCCAGCAGCCAAGATGCGCAGGCCACGAGCTCTGGAAACACCATATATTTT. As protein: CASSQDAQATSSGNTIYF.

This clonotype came up many times. This chain links TRBV7-9 with TRBJ2-1; 11 nucleotides agree with TRBD2. Germline values: CDR1 SEHNR, CDR2 FQNEAQ (reference sequence). This CDR3 region has 16 residues. V was pared by 6 bases and J by 1 base, with 5 bases of the junction left unmatched. The CDR3 is CASRDLAGGSYNEQFF. For the CDR3, the DNA is TGTGCCAGCAGAGACCTAGCGGGAGGATCCTACAATGAGCAGTTCTTC.

This clonotype appeared many times. The chain is built from TRBV29-1 and TRBJ1-5, with D tentatively TRBD1 (5 bases). Germline V gene sequence: CDR1 SQVTM, CDR2 ANQGSEA. The CDR3 is made up of 13 amino acids. Trimming left V 6 bases short and J 1 base short, with 10 bases between. CDR3 nucleotides: TGCAGCGTGGACATTGGAAGCAATCAGCCCCAGCATTTT. As protein: CSVDIGSNQPQHF.

This clonotype was found a few times. The rearrangement uses TRBV28 and TRBJ2-1, with 7 bases fitting TRBD2. The length of the CDR3 is 14 residues. V dropped 8 bases and J dropped 0; count of bases not matched to a gene: 4. The germline gives CDR1 MDHEN, CDR2 SYDVKM. The CDR3 loop reads CASVREDSYNEQFF. CDR3 nucleotides: TGTGCCAGCGTACGGGAGGACTCCTACAATGAGCAGTTCTTC.

This clonotype occurred many times. The rearrangement joins TRBV12-3 or TRBV12-4 to TRBJ2-1, with TRBD2 matching over 7 bases. The V gene end was trimmed by 3 bases and the J gene end by 4 bases; junction bases not matched to a gene: 9. The CDR3 is made up of 16 amino acids. DNA of the CDR3: TGTGCCAGCAGTTTGTCCCGCGGGGGTGGGTACAATGAGCAGTTCTTC. Translating gives CASSLSRGGGYNEQFF.

The chain combines TRBV18 with TRBJ1-6; tentative D call: TRBD1 (5 bases). V was shortened by 1 base and J by 7 bases, with 17 bases between the two germline ends. The CDR3 has 17 amino acids. CDR1 and CDR2 (germline): KGHSH, LQKENI. The CDR3 here is CASSPRDSNSGNSPLHF. CDR3 nucleotides: TGTGCCAGCTCACCACGGGACTCAAATTCGGGGAATTCACCCCTCCACTTT. Combining the CDR3 with reference TRBV18 and TRBJ1-6 gives the whole variable domain NAGVMQNPRHLVRRRGQEARLRCSPMKGHSHVYWYRQLPEEGLKFMVYLQKENIIDESGMPKERFSAEFPKEGPSILRIQQVVRGDSAAYFCASSPRDSNSGNSPLHFGNGTRLTVT.

This clonotype has more than one count but fewer than ten. This chain links TRBV12-3 or TRBV12-4 with TRBJ2-1; a weak D match, TRBD2 (5 bases). The V gene lost 9 bases and the J gene lost 2 bases, with 11 bases spanning the gap. The CDR3 covers 13 residues. CDR3 residues: CASQTGTYNEQFF. CDR3 nucleotide sequence: TGTGCCAGTCAGACCGGGACCTACAATGAGCAGTTCTTC.

This clonotype occurred many times. V gene TRBV24-1 combines with J gene TRBJ1-1; a possible D gene is TRBD1 (6 bases). The germline V gene encodes CDR1 KGHDR and CDR2 SFDVKD. The length of the CDR3 is 13 residues. Trimming pared 4 bases from V and 5 bases from J, leaving 10 bases between. CDR3 sequence: CATSETGLTEAFF. CDR3 DNA sequence: TGTGCCACCAGTGAAACAGGGTTAACTGAAGCTTTCTTT.

This clonotype has only a few counts. V is TRBV3-1 and J is TRBJ2-1; 9 positions match TRBD2. The CDR3 spans 17 residues. CDR1 and CDR2 from the germline V gene are LGHDT and YNNKEL (reference sequence). V shed 4 bases and J 3 bases; nucleotides not matched to a gene: 10. This chain's CDR3 is CASSPIGREGGYNEQFF. CDR3 bases: TGTGCCAGCAGCCCTATTGGGCGGGAGGGGGGCTACAATGAGCAGTTCTTC.

This clonotype was observed many times. This chain uses TRBV20-1 with TRBJ2-2; D is perhaps TRBD1 (6 bases). Trimming pared 6 bases from V and 2 bases from J, leaving 16 bases between. This CDR3 is built from 15 residues. Germline V gene data show CDR1 as DFQATT and CDR2 as SNEGSKA (reference sequence). DNA of the CDR3: TGCAGTGCCTCCTTGACAGGAGGAAACACCGGGGAGCTGTTTTTT. This codes for CSASLTGGNTGELFF.